This T cell receptor (beta chain) derives from a study of T cells in Graves' hyperthyroidism and ophthalmopathy. Thyroid ultrasound and orbital computed tomography, with clinical symptoms and serum thyroxine and TRAb, informed diagnoses. It was RNA transcripts that yielded the amplified TCR beta CDR3 regions. Using the HTBI primer set, a first-round RT-PCR was run on the TCR CDR3. TCRdb reprocessed the multiplex PCR reads with MiXCR, giving one entry per CDR3 protein. The sample lists a few hundred thousand distinct CDR3 sequences; roughly 16% were seen once. V shed 5 bases and J 0 bases; nucleotides not matched to a gene: 5. Germline V gene sequence: CDR1 SGHAT, CDR2 FQNNGV. The CDR3 extends over 18 amino acids. This clonotype was detected ten times or more.

The origin of this receptor is a woman between 40 and 50 years old with Graves' ophthalmopathy. The V gene is TRBV11-2, the J gene TRBJ2-1, with 15 positions matching TRBD2. The sequenced material came from blood. The CDR3 nucleotides are TGTGCCAGCAGCCAGGGACTAGCGGGAGGCCCCTCCTACAATGAGCAGTTCTTC. As protein: CASSQGLAGGPSYNEQFF. Combining the CDR3 with reference TRBV11-2 and TRBJ2-1 gives the whole variable domain EAGVAQSPRYKIIEKRQSVAFWCNPISGHATLYWYQQILGQGPKLLIQFQNNGVVDDSQLPKDRFSAERLKGVDSTLKIQPAKLEDSAVYLCASSQGLAGGPSYNEQFFGPGTRLTVL.